This T cell receptor (beta chain) is drawn from a study of T cell responses to AZD1222 COVID-19 vaccine. Study as a whole: Second doses were pooled across both intervals (about 4 or about 12 weeks).

Germline assignment: CDR1 SEHNR and CDR2 FQNEAQ (reference sequence). Trimming cost V 5 bases and J 4 bases; bases outside gene matches: 12. The CDR3 covers 16 residues. Study results and caveats: Spike-wide vaccine-associated CD4 TCRs dominated at 160-218 and 743-854. The study identified only a handful of AZD1222 recipients as seropositive at baseline. Epitopes outside B.1.351 and B.1.1.7 mutated regions reportedly drew nearly half of spike TCRs.

The repertoire was sequenced with immunoSEQ multiplex PCR; TCRdb's copy has only in-frame clones and lacks some. The table lists fewer than 45,000 clones, 83% of them singletons. In the case of this clone: Antigen specificity is unknown.

The material sequenced was peripheral blood, taken on day 0 of AZD1222 vaccination. The sequence came from an adult in good health. The chain joins TRBV7-9 to TRBJ1-2; 8 nucleotides align to TRBD1. The CDR3: CASSNTTGELGYGYTF. The CDR3 coding sequence is TGTGCCAGCAGCAACACGACAGGGGAACTGGGCTATGGCTACACCTTC.